One and the same sample provided the 3 T cell receptor beta chains below, sequenced in a study of CD8+CD57+ T cells in acquired aplastic anemia. The patients chosen for sequencing had shown expansion of CD8+CD57+ cells (detected by flow cytometry). The TCR beta profiling, which covered VDJ combination and CDR3 sequence, was carried out using genomic DNA as the template. One entry per CDR3 protein results from TCRdb running MiXCR on the reads. Of more than 150,000 distinct CDR3 sequences in the sample, less than 50% were seen once. The sequencing sample was made of sorted CD4+, CD8+, or CD8+CD57+ T cells (not recorded which) from PBMCs. Receptor source: a human donor with aplastic anemia.

The V gene is TRBV5-1, the J gene TRBJ1-4; D unclear. The CDR3 covers 14 residues. Trimming left V 7 bases short and J 0 bases short, with 10 bases between. Germline assignment: CDR1 SGHRS and CDR2 YFSETQ. The CDR3 spells CASAQSATNEKLFF. CDR3 sequence (DNA): TGCGCCAGCGCCCAATCGGCAACTAATGAAAAACTGTTTTTT.

V is TRBV5-1 and J is TRBJ2-3; 9 positions agree with TRBD2. The CDR3 covers 15 residues. Germline CDR1 and CDR2: SGHRS and YFSETQ. Trimming removed 2 bases from V and 5 bases from J; junction bases left unmatched: 6. The DNA for the CDR3 is TGCGCCAGCAGCTTATTAGCGGGAGTAGGAGATACGCAGTATTTT. This translates into CASSLLAGVGDTQYF.

The J gene is TRBJ1-1, the V gene TRBV15, with a possible D match to TRBD1 (6 bases). CDR3 length: 12 amino acids. The germline CDR1 and CDR2 sequences are LNHNV and YYDKDF (reference sequence). Trimming took 1 base from V and 7 from J, leaving 7 bases between them. The CDR3 DNA reads TGTGCCACCAGCAGAGGACAGGTTGAAGCTTTCTTT. Its protein is CATSRGQVEAFF.